The rows below give T cell receptor beta chains drawn from one sample of a study of regulatory T cells in long-lasting Graves disease. Using its own MiXCR run on the multiplex PCR reads, TCRdb lists one record per CDR3 protein. The data show more than 300,000 distinct CDR3 sequences, around 15% seen once. This specimen consisted of peripheral blood mononuclear cells (PBMCs), obtained at new diagnosis, from a patient treated with antithyroid drugs. Receptors originate from a female donor with Graves disease. The CDR3 runs from the conserved cysteine through the conserved F or W. D genes are given only for firm matches. The size field is filled for only some rows; it gives once, few, many or a size class.

v_gene: TRBV5-6; d_gene: NA; j_gene: TRBJ1-1; len: 13; abundance: many; CDR3aa: CASSLQRGGEAFF; CDR3nt: TGTGCCAGCAGCTTGCAGAGGGGCGGGGAAGCTTTCTTT
v_gene: TRBV19; d_gene: NA; j_gene: TRBJ1-1; len: 18; abundance: NA; CDR3aa: CASSTNPPRPALNTEAFF; CDR3nt: TGTGCCAGTAGTACAAATCCACCTCGACCCGCCTTGAACACTGAAGCTTTCTTT
v_gene: TRBV5-5; d_gene: NA; j_gene: TRBJ2-1; len: 14; abundance: few; CDR3aa: CASSFAQEHNEQFF; CDR3nt: TGTGCCAGCAGCTTCGCACAAGAGCACAATGAGCAGTTCTTC
v_gene: TRBV28; d_gene: TRBD2; j_gene: TRBJ2-7; len: 15; abundance: many; CDR3aa: CASSFPGGRAYEQYF; CDR3nt: TGTGCCAGCAGTTTTCCGGGGGGGAGAGCCTACGAGCAGTACTTC
v_gene: TRBV4-2; d_gene: TRBD1; j_gene: TRBJ1-1; len: 15; abundance: NA; CDR3aa: CASSPGGEVRAEAFF; CDR3nt: TGTGCCAGCAGCCCAGGGGGAGAGGTTCGAGCTGAAGCTTTCTTT
v_gene: TRBV7-9; d_gene: NA; j_gene: TRBJ2-3; len: 15; abundance: many; CDR3aa: CASSDVRRVTDTQYF; CDR3nt: TGTGCCAGCAGTGACGTTCGAAGGGTCACAGATACGCAGTATTTT
v_gene: TRBV7-9; d_gene: NA; j_gene: TRBJ2-5; len: 15; abundance: many; CDR3aa: CASSPPRGYSETQYF; CDR3nt: TGTGCCAGCAGCCCACCTCGGGGCTACTCAGAGACCCAGTACTTC
v_gene: TRBV5-1; d_gene: TRBD1; j_gene: TRBJ2-2; len: 15; abundance: many; CDR3aa: CASSWGQVNTGELFF; CDR3nt: TGCGCCAGCAGCTGGGGACAGGTGAACACCGGGGAGCTGTTTTTT
v_gene: TRBV20-1; d_gene: NA; j_gene: TRBJ1-5; len: 12; abundance: many; CDR3aa: CSAREGHQPQHF; CDR3nt: TGCAGTGCTAGAGAGGGGCATCAGCCCCAGCATTTT
v_gene: TRBV12-3/TRBV12-4; d_gene: NA; j_gene: TRBJ2-3; len: 13; abundance: NA; CDR3aa: CASSSDPAGTQYF; CDR3nt: TGTGCCAGCAGCTCTGACCCGGCGGGTACGCAGTATTTT
v_gene: TRBV6-1; d_gene: NA; j_gene: TRBJ1-5; len: 15; abundance: NA; CDR3aa: CASSQGTVGNQPQHF; CDR3nt: TGTGCCAGCAGTCAAGGGACGGTGGGCAATCAGCCCCAGCATTTT
v_gene: TRBV18; d_gene: NA; j_gene: TRBJ2-2; len: 14; abundance: NA; CDR3aa: CASSPGRLTGELFF; CDR3nt: TGTGCCAGCTCACCAGGCAGACTCACCGGGGAGCTGTTTTTT
v_gene: TRBV13; d_gene: TRBD1; j_gene: TRBJ1-2; len: 14; abundance: many; CDR3aa: CASSFGQATQGYTF; CDR3nt: TGTGCCAGCAGCTTCGGACAGGCCACCCAGGGCTACACCTTC